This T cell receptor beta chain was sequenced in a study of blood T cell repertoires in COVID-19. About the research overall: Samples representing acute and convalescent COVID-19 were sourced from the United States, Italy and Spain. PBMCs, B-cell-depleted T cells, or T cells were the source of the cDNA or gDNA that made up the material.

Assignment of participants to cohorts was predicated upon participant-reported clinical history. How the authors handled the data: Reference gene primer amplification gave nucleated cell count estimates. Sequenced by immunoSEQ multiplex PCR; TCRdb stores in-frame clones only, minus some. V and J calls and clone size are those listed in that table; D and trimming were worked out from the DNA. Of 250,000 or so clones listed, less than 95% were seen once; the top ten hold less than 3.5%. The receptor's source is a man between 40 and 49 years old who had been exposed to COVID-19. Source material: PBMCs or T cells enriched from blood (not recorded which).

CDR3 coding DNA: TGTGCCTCCCCTAGAAACGGGAGAGGGTACTACGAGCAGTACTTC. Its protein is CASPRNGRGYYEQYF. The chain is built from TRBV30 and TRBJ2-7; D is perhaps TRBD2 (6 bases). Trimming took 7 bases from V and 3 from J, leaving 22 bases between them. The CDR3 consists of 15 residues. Germline V gene sequence: CDR1 GTSNPN, CDR2 SVGIG (reference sequence).